This T cell receptor beta chain was identified during a study of CD8 T cells in Susac syndrome. Overall study: Patients with Susac syndrome were, at the time of blood collection, therapy-naive, maintained on corticosteroids, or maintained on intravenous immunoglobulin alone.

CD8+ and CD4+ T cells circulating in blood were sequenced for TCR beta. The Susac syndrome patients fit the recently defined diagnostic criteria for definite or probable disease. Findings and limits, study-wide: TCR sequencing and HLA analysis covered a relatively small number of individuals.

Regarding this clonotype: Its specificity is unknown.

The V segment lost 3 bases and the J segment 5 bases; nucleotides outside the gene matches: 3. The CDR3 sequence is 14 residues long. The germline V gene encodes CDR1 LGHDT and CDR2 YNNKEL (reference sequence). RNA in amounts of about 0.5 to 1 ug was reverse transcribed with random hexamers. Via MiXCR, TCRdb re-called the immunoSEQ multiplex PCR reads, giving one row per CDR3 protein. The sample has more than 150,000 distinct CDR3 sequences, nearly 97% seen once. The rearrangement joins TRBV3-1 to TRBJ2-7; 11 bases agree with TRBD1. The sequenced sample consisted of CD4+ T cells from PBMCs. This TCR came from a human donor with Susac syndrome. CDR3 sequence: CASSHGTGGNEQYF. The CDR3 DNA reads TGTGCCAGCAGCCACGGGACAGGGGGTAACGAGCAGTACTTC.